This T cell receptor beta chain was observed in a study of blood T cells in healthy people across ages. The CDR3 extends over 15 amino acids. The germline CDR1 and CDR2 sequences are SEHNR and FQNEAQ (reference sequence). J lost 3 bases, V lost 4 bases, and 5 bases had no gene match. The authors extracted at least 6 micrograms of total RNA per sample. Alongside a J-beta primer mix, a sample-barcoded 5' primer served in a second PCR lasting about 7 to 11 cycles. Every sample produced at least 2.5 million CDR3-containing paired-end reads. MiXCR, applied by TCRdb to the 5' RACE reads, yields one record per CDR3 protein. In the table there are about 800,000 distinct CDR3 sequences, 55% to 75% of which are singletons.

This chain connects TRBV7-9 to TRBJ2-1; 8 nucleotides align to TRBD1. The sample comprised blood. This TCR came from a man under 40 in good health. The CDR3 DNA reads TGTGCCAGCAGCTCACGACAGGGGATCTACAATGAGCAGTTCTTC. Its translation is CASSSRQGIYNEQFF.